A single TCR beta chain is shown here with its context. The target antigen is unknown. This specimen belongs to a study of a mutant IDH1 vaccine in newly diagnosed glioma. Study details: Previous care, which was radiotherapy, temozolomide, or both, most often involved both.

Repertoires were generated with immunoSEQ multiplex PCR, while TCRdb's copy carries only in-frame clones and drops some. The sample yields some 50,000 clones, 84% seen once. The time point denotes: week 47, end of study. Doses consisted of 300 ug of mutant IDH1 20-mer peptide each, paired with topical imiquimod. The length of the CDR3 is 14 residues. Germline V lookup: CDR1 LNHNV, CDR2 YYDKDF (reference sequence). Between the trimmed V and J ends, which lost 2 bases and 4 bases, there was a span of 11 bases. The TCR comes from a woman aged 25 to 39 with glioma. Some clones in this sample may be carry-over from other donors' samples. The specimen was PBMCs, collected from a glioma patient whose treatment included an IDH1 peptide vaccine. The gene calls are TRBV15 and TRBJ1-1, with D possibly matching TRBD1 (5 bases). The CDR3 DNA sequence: TGTGCCACCAGCAGACTAGGGGCCGCCACTGAAGCTTTCTTT. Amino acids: CATSRLGAATEAFF.